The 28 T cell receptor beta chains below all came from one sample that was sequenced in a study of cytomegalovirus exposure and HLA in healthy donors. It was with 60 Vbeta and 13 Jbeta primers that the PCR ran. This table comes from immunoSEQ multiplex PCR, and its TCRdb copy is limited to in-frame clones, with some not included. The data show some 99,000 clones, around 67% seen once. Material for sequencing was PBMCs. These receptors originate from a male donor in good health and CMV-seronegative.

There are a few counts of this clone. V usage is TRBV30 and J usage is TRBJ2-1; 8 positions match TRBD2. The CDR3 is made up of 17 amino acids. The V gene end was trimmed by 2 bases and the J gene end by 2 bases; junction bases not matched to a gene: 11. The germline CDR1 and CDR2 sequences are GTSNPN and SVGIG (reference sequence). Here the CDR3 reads CAWSTLSGTRPYNEQFF. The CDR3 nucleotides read TGTGCCTGGAGTACCCTTAGCGGGACCCGACCCTACAATGAGCAGTTCTTC.

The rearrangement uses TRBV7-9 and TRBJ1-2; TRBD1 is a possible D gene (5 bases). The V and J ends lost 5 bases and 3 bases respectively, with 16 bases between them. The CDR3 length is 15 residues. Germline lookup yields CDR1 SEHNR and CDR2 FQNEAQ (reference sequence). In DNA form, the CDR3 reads TGTGCCAGCAGCGCCGACAGTGACGAATACTATGGCTACACCTTC. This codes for CASSADSDEYYGYTF.

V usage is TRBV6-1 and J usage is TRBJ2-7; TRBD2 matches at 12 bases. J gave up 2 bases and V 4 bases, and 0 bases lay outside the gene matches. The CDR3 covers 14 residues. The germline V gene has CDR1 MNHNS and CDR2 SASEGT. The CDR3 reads CASSGLAGAYEQYF. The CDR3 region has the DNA TGTGCCAGCAGTGGACTAGCGGGAGCCTACGAGCAGTACTTC.

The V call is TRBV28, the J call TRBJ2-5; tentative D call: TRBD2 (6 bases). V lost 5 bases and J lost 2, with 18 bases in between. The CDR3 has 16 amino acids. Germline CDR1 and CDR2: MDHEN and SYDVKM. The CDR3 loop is CASSPRFGTAQETQYF. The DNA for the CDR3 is TGTGCCAGCAGTCCTAGGTTCGGGACTGCGCAAGAGACCCAGTACTTC.

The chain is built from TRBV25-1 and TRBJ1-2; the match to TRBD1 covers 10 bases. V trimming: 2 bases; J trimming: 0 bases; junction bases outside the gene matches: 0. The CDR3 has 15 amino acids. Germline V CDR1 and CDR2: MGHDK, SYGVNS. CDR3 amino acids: CASSEGTGANYGYTF. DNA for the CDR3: TGTGCCAGCAGTGAAGGGACAGGGGCTAACTATGGCTACACCTTC.

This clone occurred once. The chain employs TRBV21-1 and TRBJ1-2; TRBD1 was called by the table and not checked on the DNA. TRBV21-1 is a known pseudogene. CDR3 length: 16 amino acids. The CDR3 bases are TGTGCCAGCAGCAAAGACAGGGGGAGACTCAACTATGGCTACACCTTC. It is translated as CASSKDRGRLNYGYTF.

The CDR3 region is CASRTNRVNYGYTF. In nucleotides, the CDR3 is TGTGCCAGCAGGACGAACAGGGTTAACTATGGCTACACCTTC. The V and J genes are TRBV28 and TRBJ1-2, with D tentatively TRBD1 (6 bases). Germline loops: CDR1 MDHEN, CDR2 SYDVKM. CDR3 length: 14 amino acids. V shed 6 bases and J shed 1 base, with 12 bases lying between them.

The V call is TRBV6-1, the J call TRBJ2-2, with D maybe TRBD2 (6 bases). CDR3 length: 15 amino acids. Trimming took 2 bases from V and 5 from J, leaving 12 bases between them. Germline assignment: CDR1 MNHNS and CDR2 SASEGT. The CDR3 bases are TGTGCCAGCAGTGAATTCCTAGCGTTGACCGGGGAGCTGTTTTTT. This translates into CASSEFLALTGELFF.

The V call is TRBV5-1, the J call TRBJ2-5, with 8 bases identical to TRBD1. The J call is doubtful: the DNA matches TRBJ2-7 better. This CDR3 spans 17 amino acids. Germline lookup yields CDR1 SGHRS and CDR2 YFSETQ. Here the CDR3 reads CASSSGRTGTGPYEQYF. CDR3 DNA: TGCGCCAGCAGCTCCGGGCGCACCGGGACAGGCCCCTACGAGCAGTACTTC.

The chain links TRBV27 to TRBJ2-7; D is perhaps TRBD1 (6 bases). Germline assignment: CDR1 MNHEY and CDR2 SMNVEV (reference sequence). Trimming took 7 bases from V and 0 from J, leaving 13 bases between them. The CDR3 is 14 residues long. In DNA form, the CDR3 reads TGTGCCAGCAAGGACAGTATTAGCTCCTACGAGCAGTACTTC. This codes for CASKDSISSYEQYF.

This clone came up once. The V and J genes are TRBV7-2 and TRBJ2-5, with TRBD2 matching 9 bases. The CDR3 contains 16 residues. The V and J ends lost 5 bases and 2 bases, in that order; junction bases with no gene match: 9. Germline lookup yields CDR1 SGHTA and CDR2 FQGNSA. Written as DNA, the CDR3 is TGTGCCAGCAGCCCAAGGGCTAGCGGGGTACAAGAGACCCAGTACTTC. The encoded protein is CASSPRASGVQETQYF.

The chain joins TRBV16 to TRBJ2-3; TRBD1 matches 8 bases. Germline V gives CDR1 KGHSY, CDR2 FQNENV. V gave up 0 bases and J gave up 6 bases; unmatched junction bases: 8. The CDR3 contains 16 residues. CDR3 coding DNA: TGTGCCAGCAGCCAATCTTCACAGGGGGAAACGGATACGCAGTATTTT. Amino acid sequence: CASSQSSQGETDTQYF.

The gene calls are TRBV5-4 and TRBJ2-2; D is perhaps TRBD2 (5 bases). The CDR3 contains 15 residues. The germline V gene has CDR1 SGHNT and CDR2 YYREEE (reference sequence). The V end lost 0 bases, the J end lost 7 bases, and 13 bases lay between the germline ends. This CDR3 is CASSLDRGMGGELFF. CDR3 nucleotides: TGTGCCAGCAGCTTGGACAGAGGGATGGGCGGGGAGCTGTTTTTT.

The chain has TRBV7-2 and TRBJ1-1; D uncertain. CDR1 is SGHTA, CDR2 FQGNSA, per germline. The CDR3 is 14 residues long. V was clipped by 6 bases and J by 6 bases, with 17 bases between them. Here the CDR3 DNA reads TGTGCCAGCAGAAAGGGAGGGTTGGCCGCTGAAGCTTTCTTT. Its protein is CASRKGGLAAEAFF.

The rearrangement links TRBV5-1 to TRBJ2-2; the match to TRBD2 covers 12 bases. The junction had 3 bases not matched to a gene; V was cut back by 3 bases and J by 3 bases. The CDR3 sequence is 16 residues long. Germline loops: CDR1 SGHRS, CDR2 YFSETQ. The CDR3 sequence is CASSSTSGRYTGELFF. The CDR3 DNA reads TGCGCCAGCAGCTCGACTAGCGGGAGATACACCGGGGAGCTGTTTTTT.

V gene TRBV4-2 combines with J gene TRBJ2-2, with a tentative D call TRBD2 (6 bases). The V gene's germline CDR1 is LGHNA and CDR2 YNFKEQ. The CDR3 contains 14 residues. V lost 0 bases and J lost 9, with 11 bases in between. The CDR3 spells CASSQESGDRELFF. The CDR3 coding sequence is TGTGCCAGCAGCCAAGAGTCGGGGGACCGGGAGCTGTTTTTT.

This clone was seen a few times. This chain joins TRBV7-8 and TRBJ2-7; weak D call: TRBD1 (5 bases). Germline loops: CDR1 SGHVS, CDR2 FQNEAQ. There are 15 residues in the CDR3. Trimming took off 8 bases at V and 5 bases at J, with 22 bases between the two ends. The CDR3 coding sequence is TGTGCCAGCGCGACATACTGGCAGGGTGGGGACGAGCAGTACTTC. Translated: CASATYWQGGDEQYF.

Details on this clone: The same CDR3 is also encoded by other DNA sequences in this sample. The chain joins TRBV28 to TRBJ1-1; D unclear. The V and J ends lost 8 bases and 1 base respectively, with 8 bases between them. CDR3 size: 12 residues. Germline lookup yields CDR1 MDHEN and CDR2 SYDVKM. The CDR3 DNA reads TGTGCCAGCCGCACGGGGAACACTGAAGCTTTCTTT. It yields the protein CASRTGNTEAFF.

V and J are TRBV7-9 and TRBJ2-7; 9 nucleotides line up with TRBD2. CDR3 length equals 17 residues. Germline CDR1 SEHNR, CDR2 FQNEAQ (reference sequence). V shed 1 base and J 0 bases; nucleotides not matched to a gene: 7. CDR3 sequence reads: CASSLGDGGRASYEQYF. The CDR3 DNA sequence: TGTGCCAGCAGCTTAGGGGATGGCGGGAGGGCCTCCTACGAGCAGTACTTC.

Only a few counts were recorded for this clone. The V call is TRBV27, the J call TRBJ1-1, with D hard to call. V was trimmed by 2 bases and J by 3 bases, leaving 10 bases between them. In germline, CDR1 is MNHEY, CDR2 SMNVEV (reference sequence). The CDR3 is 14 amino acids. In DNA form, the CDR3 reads TGTGCCAGCAGTTTAAACACCTTCTACACTGAAGCTTTCTTT. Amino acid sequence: CASSLNTFYTEAFF.

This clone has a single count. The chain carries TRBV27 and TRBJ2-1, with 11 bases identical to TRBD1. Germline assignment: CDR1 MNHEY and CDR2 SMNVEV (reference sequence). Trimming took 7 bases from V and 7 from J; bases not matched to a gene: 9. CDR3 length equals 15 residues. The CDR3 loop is CASIISGTGGNEQFF. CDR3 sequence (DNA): TGTGCCAGCATCATATCCGGGACAGGGGGAAATGAGCAGTTCTTC.

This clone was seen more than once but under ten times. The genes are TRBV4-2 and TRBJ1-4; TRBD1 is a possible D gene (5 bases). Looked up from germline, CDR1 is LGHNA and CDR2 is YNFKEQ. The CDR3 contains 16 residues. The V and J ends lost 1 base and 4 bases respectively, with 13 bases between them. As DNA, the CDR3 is TGTGCCAGCAGCCAAGTAAAAGGACAAAGTAATGAAAAACTGTTTTTT. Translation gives CASSQVKGQSNEKLFF.

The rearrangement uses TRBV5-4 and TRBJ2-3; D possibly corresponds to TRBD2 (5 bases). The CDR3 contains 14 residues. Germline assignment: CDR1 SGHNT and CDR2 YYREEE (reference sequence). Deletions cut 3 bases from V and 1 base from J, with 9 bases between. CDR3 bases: TGTGCCAGCAGCTCCGACTACCGCACAGATACGCAGTATTTT. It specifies CASSSDYRTDTQYF.

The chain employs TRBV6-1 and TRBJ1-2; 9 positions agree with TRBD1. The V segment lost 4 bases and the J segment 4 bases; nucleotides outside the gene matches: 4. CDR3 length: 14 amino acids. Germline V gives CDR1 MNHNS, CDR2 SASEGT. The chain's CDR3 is CASSAGQGSYGYTF. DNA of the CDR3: TGTGCCAGCAGTGCGGGACAGGGATCCTATGGCTACACCTTC.

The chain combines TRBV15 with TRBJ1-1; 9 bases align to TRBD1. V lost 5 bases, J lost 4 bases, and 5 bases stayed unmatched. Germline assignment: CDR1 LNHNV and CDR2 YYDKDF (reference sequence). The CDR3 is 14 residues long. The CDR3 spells CATSFGTGITEAFF. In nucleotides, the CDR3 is TGTGCCACCAGCTTTGGGACAGGGATCACTGAAGCTTTCTTT.

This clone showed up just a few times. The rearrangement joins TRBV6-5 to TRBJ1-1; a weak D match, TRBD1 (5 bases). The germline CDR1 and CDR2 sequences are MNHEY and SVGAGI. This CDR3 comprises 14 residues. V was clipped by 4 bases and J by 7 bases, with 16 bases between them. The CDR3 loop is CASSSQGGTGEAFF. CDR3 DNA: TGTGCCAGCAGTTCCCAGGGAGGAACGGGTGAAGCTTTCTTT.

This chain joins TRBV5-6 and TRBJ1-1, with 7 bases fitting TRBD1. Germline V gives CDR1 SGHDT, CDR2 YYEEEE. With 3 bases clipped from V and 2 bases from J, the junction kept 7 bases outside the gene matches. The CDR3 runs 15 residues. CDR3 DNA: TGTGCCAGCAGCTGGACCTACAGGGGTAACACTGAAGCTTTCTTT. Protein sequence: CASSWTYRGNTEAFF.

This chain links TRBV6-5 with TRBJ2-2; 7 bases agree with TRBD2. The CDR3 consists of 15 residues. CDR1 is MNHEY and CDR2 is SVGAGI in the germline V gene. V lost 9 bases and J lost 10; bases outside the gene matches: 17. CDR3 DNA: TGTGCCAGTTCCTCTGGGAGGGGCCTGGGTGCGGAGCTGTTTTTT. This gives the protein CASSSGRGLGAELFF.